This is a list of T cell receptor beta chains from one sample in a study of blood T cell repertoires in COVID-19. Assay used: immunoSEQ multiplex PCR; TCRdb lists only in-frame clones, some missing. The table lists a few hundred thousand clones, 80% to 90% of them singletons. The specimen was peripheral blood. The receptor source for this set is a woman aged 80 or over with COVID-19, enrolled during active disease. Both conserved end residues are part of each CDR3. The D gene is left open where the match is weak. Size tells how often a clone was seen (once, few, many) or the class of an expanded clone, and some rows leave it out.

size: -
J: TRBJ2-5
V: TRBV5-4
D: -
CDR3: CASSLNRGGQETQYF
DNA: TGTGCCAGCAGCTTAAACAGGGGAGGACAAGAGACCCAGTACTTC

size: once
J: TRBJ1-2
V: TRBV10-3
D: -
CDR3: CAISSKDSLIYGYTF
DNA: TGTGCCATCAGTAGCAAAGACAGCCTTATCTATGGCTACACCTTC

size: few
J: TRBJ1-2
V: TRBV28
D: TRBD1
CDR3: CASSLQGASDYGYTF
DNA: TGTGCCAGCAGTCTACAGGGGGCTTCTGACTATGGCTACACCTTC

size: -
J: TRBJ2-5
V: TRBV24-1
D: TRBD2
CDR3: CATSEVGGAGETQYF
DNA: TGTGCCACCAGTGAAGTCGGGGGGGCAGGAGAGACCCAGTACTTC

size: -
J: TRBJ1-2
V: TRBV27
D: TRBD1
CDR3: CASSTTGGGGYTF
DNA: TGTGCCAGCAGTACGACAGGGGGCGGTGGCTACACCTTC

size: few
J: TRBJ2-5
V: TRBV3-1/TRBV3-2
D: -
CDR3: CASSQRGLQETQYF
DNA: TGTGCCAGCAGCCAGCGGGGGCTCCAAGAGACCCAGTACTTC

size: -
J: TRBJ2-7
V: TRBV4-2
D: TRBD1
CDR3: CASSRLGTGDDEQYF
DNA: TGTGCCAGCAGCCGACTCGGGACAGGGGATGACGAGCAGTACTTC

size: once
J: TRBJ2-2
V: TRBV5-1
D: TRBD2
CDR3: CASSVGLAGNTGELFF
DNA: TGCGCCAGCAGCGTTGGACTAGCGGGGAACACCGGGGAGCTGTTTTTT

size: once
J: TRBJ1-2
V: TRBV7-2
D: -
CDR3: CASSPRKPWDGYTF
DNA: TGTGCCAGCAGCCCCAGGAAACCCTGGGATGGCTACACCTTC

size: -
J: TRBJ2-1
V: TRBV19
D: -
CDR3: CASSQGPYNEQFF
DNA: TGTGCCAGTAGCCAGGGCCCCTACAATGAGCAGTTCTTC

size: -
J: TRBJ2-1
V: TRBV10-3
D: TRBD2
CDR3: CAISEASGGWNEQFF
DNA: TGTGCCATCAGTGAGGCTAGCGGGGGATGGAATGAGCAGTTCTTC

size: -
J: TRBJ1-2
V: TRBV21-1
D: -
CDR3: CASSKALGTGLSHNYGYTF
DNA: TGTGCCAGCAGCAAAGCGCTCGGGACAGGACTTTCTCATAACTATGGCTACACCTTC

size: once
J: TRBJ2-7
V: TRBV6-6
D: -
CDR3: CASSPQGIHYEQYF
DNA: TGTGCCAGCAGTCCCCAGGGGATCCACTACGAGCAGTACTTC

size: -
J: TRBJ2-3
V: TRBV24-1
D: TRBD2
CDR3: CATSAPGTRSTDTQYF
DNA: TGTGCCACCAGCGCACCCGGGACTAGGAGCACAGATACGCAGTATTTT

size: few
J: TRBJ2-7
V: TRBV7-9
D: TRBD1
CDR3: CASSSISTGTESIYEQYF
DNA: TGTGCCAGCAGCTCCATCTCTACCGGGACAGAGAGTATCTACGAGCAGTACTTC

size: -
J: TRBJ1-2
V: TRBV20-1
D: -
CDR3: CSAPLGGYTF
DNA: TGCAGTGCCCCTCTAGGCGGCTACACCTTC

size: -
J: TRBJ2-7
V: TRBV11-2
D: -
CDR3: CASSFDSSYEQYF
DNA: TGTGCCAGCAGCTTCGACTCCTCCTACGAGCAGTACTTC

size: -
J: TRBJ2-5
V: TRBV5-4
D: -
CDR3: CASSLRRGGAVTQETQYF
DNA: TGTGCCAGCAGCTTGAGGCGAGGGGGGGCGGTAACCCAAGAGACCCAGTACTTC

size: -
J: TRBJ2-7
V: TRBV9
D: TRBD2
CDR3: CASSEGLRSPEQYF
DNA: TGTGCCAGCAGCGAGGGACTACGATCTCCCGAGCAGTACTTC

size: -
J: TRBJ1-2
V: TRBV29-1
D: -
CDR3: CSVQGYYGYTF
DNA: TGCAGCGTACAGGGCTACTATGGCTACACCTTC

size: -
J: TRBJ2-2
V: TRBV12-3/TRBV12-4
D: TRBD2
CDR3: CASFAGAGELFF
DNA: TGTGCCAGCTTTGCGGGGGCCGGGGAGCTGTTTTTT

size: -
J: TRBJ1-6
V: TRBV14
D: -
CDR3: CASSQAQGGSSPLHF
DNA: TGTGCCAGCAGCCAAGCACAGGGTGGTAGCTCACCCCTCCACTTT